Described below is a single T cell receptor beta chain sequence and its context. What this receptor recognizes is not known. Per-base qualities were not stored, and no clone one base away is much larger. V lost 1 base and J lost 3 bases; the stretch between them is 9 bases long. Its CDR3 holds 14 amino acids, cysteine through phenylalanine. Only CDR3 DNA remains: 42 bases, in frame from the first base. Per the germline V gene (reference sequence), SEHNR is the CDR1 and FQNEAQ is the CDR2. The data were taken from a study of blood T cell repertoires in COVID-19 (dated by TCRdb to the early 2020s). Study-level background: Samples from collaborators originated in the United States, Italy and Spain and spanned both the acute and convalescent phases of COVID-19. The prospective study material was composed of cDNA or gDNA derived from T cells, B-cell-depleted T cells, or PBMCs. Deeply sampled blood TCRbeta repertoires from subjects exposed to, actively infected with, or recovered from COVID-19 were included in the dataset. A freely available public database, intended as a resource for researchers studying the immune response to SARS-CoV-2, is where the repertoires were released. The samples were drawn from the first 160 participants of the ongoing ImmuneRACE study and from about 1,200 subjects provided by 6 global collaborators. Sample metadata almost always included a de-identified subject ID, COVID-19 status, age in years and sex. Where HLA class I and class II types were available, the types were taken from metadata supplied by the sample provider, not from assay-based typing. General study outcomes and caveats: The quantity of clinical and demographic metadata differed by source and by participant and was supplied without curation.

The immunoSEQ Assay, a bias-controlled multiplex PCR, was used to amplify TCRbeta CDR3 regions from genomic DNA. Under the source paper's analysis protocol: The number of nucleated cells in each sample was estimated by amplification of reference gene primers within the assay. Sequence reads were collapsed and filtered to measure the absolute abundance of every unique TCRbeta CDR3 rearrangement. For each sample, productive Simpson clonality was calculated as the square root of Simpson's diversity index over productive rearrangements. Held by TCRdb, this immuneACCESS table contains in-frame sequences only and omits some clones. Under half of the omission traces to an unresolved V gene where checked; the cause of the rest is unknown. The DNA gave D and trimming, while V, J and clone size come from that table. Counted in this sample were about 220,000 clones; 65% to 90% of them appeared once. Approximately 2.3% of the sample lies in the top ten.

Another Seattle source contributed samples from volunteer blood donors who had recovered from COVID-19. Each collaborating institution followed its own protocols to collect whole blood in K2EDTA tubes. For TCRbeta analysis, collaborator samples were shipped as frozen whole blood, as isolated PBMCs, or as DNA extracted from either sample type. This clonotype was obtained from a man aged 35 to 55 who had recovered from COVID-19. The sample comprised peripheral blood. This sequence uses TRBV7-9 and TRBJ1-1; too little of a D gene remains to name it. The CDR3 in this case is CASSLDSYHTEAFF. The sequenced DNA is TGTGCCAGCAGCTTAGACAGCTACCACACTGAAGCTTTCTTT.